This TCR beta chain was documented in a study of CD8 T cells in ankylosing spondylitis. Findings of the study overall: Matched ankylosing spondylitis synovial fluid reportedly contained a significantly enriched population of disease-linked clones. A number of the motif variants had already been described in reactive arthritis synovial fluid and blood. Seemingly distinctive of ankylosing spondylitis blood was a TCR beta motif formed by eight highly homologous variants.

Library preparation for TCR beta used quantitative 5'-RACE with molecular barcodes. TCRdb independently ran MiXCR on the 5' RACE reads; one entry per CDR3 protein. There are around 440,000 distinct CDR3 sequences in the sample; 15% to 20% occur only once, and 1% lies in the top ten. This clonotype was counted only a few times. What it binds is not known. CDR3 size: 16 residues. The junction had 9 bases not matched to a gene; V was cut back by 2 bases and J by 3 bases. CDR1 and CDR2 from the germline V gene are SGHAT and FQNNGV. The V gene is TRBV11-2, the J gene TRBJ2-5, with 7 bases matching TRBD2. This clonotype was sampled from a male donor with ankylosing spondylitis. Source material: blood, either unsorted or a sorted T cell fraction (not recorded which). The CDR3 sequence: CASSLKTAGVKETQYF. The CDR3 DNA is TGTGCCAGCAGCTTAAAAACGGCGGGGGTTAAAGAGACCCAGTACTTC. The full variable domain, completed using reference TRBV11-2 and TRBJ2-5, is EAGVAQSPRYKIIEKRQSVAFWCNPISGHATLYWYQQILGQGPKLLIQFQNNGVVDDSQLPKDRFSAERLKGVDSTLKIQPAKLEDSAVYLCASSLKTAGVKETQYFGPGTRLLVL.